This T cell receptor (beta chain) was sequenced for a study of shared clonotypes between healthy human individuals. Study outcomes and limitations: Sampling used blood alone; tissue repertoires probably differ.

Naivety among CD8 cells was defined by CD45RO negativity and positive CCR7 selection, thereby excluding terminally differentiated effector memory CD45RA+ cells. Sorted-subset replicate PCRs used approximately 190 ng of genomic DNA. This amount corresponded to approximately 30,000 T cell genomes. Clones were sequenced by immunoSEQ multiplex PCR, and TCRdb holds only the in-frame ones, with some missing. The sample includes some 800,000 clones, 90% to 95% of them seen just once. On this clone: What it binds is unknown. The junction departs from germline at one end; a sequencing error may be responsible.

The source material was naive CD8+ T cells sorted from blood. The clonotype comes from a young man in good health.

CDR3 DNA sequence: TGTGCCACCCGAGAGACAGCGAGCTCCTACAATGAGCGGTTCTTC. Translation gives CATRETASSYNERFF. V usage is TRBV19 and J usage is TRBJ2-1, with D tentatively TRBD1 (5 bases). Germline V gene data show CDR1 as LNHDA and CDR2 as SQIVND (reference sequence). The CDR3 is 15 amino acids.